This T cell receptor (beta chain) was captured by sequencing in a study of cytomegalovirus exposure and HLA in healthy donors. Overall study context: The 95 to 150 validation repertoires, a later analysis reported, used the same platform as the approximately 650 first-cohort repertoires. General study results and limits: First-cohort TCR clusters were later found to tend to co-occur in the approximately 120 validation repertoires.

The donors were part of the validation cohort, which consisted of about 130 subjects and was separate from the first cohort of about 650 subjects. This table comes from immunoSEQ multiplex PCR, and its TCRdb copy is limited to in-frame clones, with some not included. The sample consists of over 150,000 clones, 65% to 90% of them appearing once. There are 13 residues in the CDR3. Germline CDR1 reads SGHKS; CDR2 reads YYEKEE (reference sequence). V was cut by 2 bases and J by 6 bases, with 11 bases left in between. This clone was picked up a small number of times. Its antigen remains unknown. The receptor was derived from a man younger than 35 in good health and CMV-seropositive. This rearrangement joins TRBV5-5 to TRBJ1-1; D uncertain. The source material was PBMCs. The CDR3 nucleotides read TGTGCCAGCAGCTTCTTAGGGAGGTCTGAAGCTTTCTTT. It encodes CASSFLGRSEAFF.